A selection of T cell receptor beta chains follows, all from one sample in a study of blood T cell repertoires in COVID-19. Repertoires were generated with immunoSEQ multiplex PCR, while TCRdb's copy carries only in-frame clones and drops some. Found here are under 200,000 clones, over 80% of them singletons; the top ten hold over 10%. Sequencing input: PBMCs or T cells enriched from blood (not recorded which). The receptors shown here come from a woman aged 55 to 70 who had recovered from COVID-19. CDR3s include the opening cysteine and the closing phenylalanine or tryptophan. The D gene is left open where the match is weak. Clone size is not always given. Where it is, it says once, few, many or a class for expanded clones.

j_gene: TRBJ2-2
v_gene: TRBV30
abundance: few
d_gene: NA
CDR3aa: CAWRPNAAPGELFF
CDR3nt: TGTGCCTGGAGGCCGAATGCGGCTCCCGGGGAGCTGTTTTTT

j_gene: TRBJ1-2
v_gene: TRBV12-3/TRBV12-4
abundance: NA
d_gene: NA
CDR3aa: CASRGRGRGYTF
CDR3nt: TGTGCCAGCAGGGGGAGGGGCCGTGGCTACACCTTC

j_gene: TRBJ1-2
v_gene: TRBV4-2
abundance: NA
d_gene: NA
CDR3aa: CASSQDRSYGYTF
CDR3nt: TGTGCCAGCAGCCAAGACAGAAGCTATGGCTACACCTTC

j_gene: TRBJ2-6
v_gene: TRBV18
abundance: NA
d_gene: NA
CDR3aa: CASSPRDSGANVLTF
CDR3nt: TGTGCCAGCTCACCTCGGGACTCTGGGGCCAACGTCCTGACTTTC

j_gene: TRBJ2-7
v_gene: TRBV29-1
abundance: NA
d_gene: TRBD1
CDR3aa: CSVAVGTGGYEQYF
CDR3nt: TGCAGCGTTGCCGTGGGGACAGGGGGCTACGAGCAGTACTTC

j_gene: TRBJ1-4
v_gene: TRBV29-1
abundance: once
d_gene: NA
CDR3aa: CSVEDPLGALGEKLFF
CDR3nt: TGCAGCGTTGAAGATCCGTTGGGGGCGTTGGGTGAAAAACTGTTTTTT

j_gene: TRBJ2-7
v_gene: TRBV28
abundance: once
d_gene: NA
CDR3aa: CASSLQGEQYF
CDR3nt: TGTGCCAGCAGTTTACAGGGAGAGCAGTACTTC

j_gene: TRBJ1-1
v_gene: TRBV5-1
abundance: NA
d_gene: NA
CDR3aa: CASSFGGAGTEAFF
CDR3nt: TGCGCCAGCAGCTTTGGGGGGGCGGGCACTGAAGCTTTCTTT

j_gene: TRBJ1-6
v_gene: TRBV4-2
abundance: NA
d_gene: TRBD1
CDR3aa: CASSQDRDRANSPLHF
CDR3nt: TGTGCCAGCAGCCAAGATCGGGACAGGGCCAATTCACCCCTCCACTTT

j_gene: TRBJ2-4
v_gene: TRBV2
abundance: NA
d_gene: TRBD2
CDR3aa: CASSLGLASSKNIQYF
CDR3nt: TGTGCCAGCAGCCTAGGACTAGCGAGTTCCAAAAACATTCAGTACTTC

j_gene: TRBJ1-4
v_gene: TRBV5-1
abundance: NA
d_gene: NA
CDR3aa: CASSLGPTTNEKLFF
CDR3nt: TGCGCCAGCAGCTTGGGGCCGACAACTAATGAAAAACTGTTTTTT

j_gene: TRBJ2-7
v_gene: TRBV5-1
abundance: NA
d_gene: TRBD1
CDR3aa: CASSLGQGPYEQYF
CDR3nt: TGCGCCAGCAGCTTGGGACAGGGTCCCTACGAGCAGTACTTC

j_gene: TRBJ2-3
v_gene: TRBV9
abundance: NA
d_gene: TRBD2
CDR3aa: CASSRKGLAGEDTQYF
CDR3nt: TGTGCCAGCAGTAGGAAGGGACTAGCGGGAGAAGATACGCAGTATTTT

j_gene: TRBJ1-3
v_gene: TRBV30
abundance: once
d_gene: NA
CDR3aa: CAWSMEGTGGNTIYF
CDR3nt: TGTGCCTGGAGTATGGAGGGGACGGGAGGAAACACCATATATTTT

j_gene: TRBJ1-1
v_gene: TRBV5-8
abundance: NA
d_gene: NA
CDR3aa: CASSWRTGRRWNTEAFF
CDR3nt: TGTGCCAGCAGCTGGAGAACAGGGAGACGTTGGAACACTGAAGCTTTCTTT

j_gene: TRBJ1-1
v_gene: TRBV5-1
abundance: once
d_gene: TRBD1
CDR3aa: CASVGGQLNTEAFF
CDR3nt: TGCGCCAGCGTAGGGGGCCAACTGAACACTGAAGCTTTCTTT

j_gene: TRBJ2-7
v_gene: TRBV2
abundance: few
d_gene: NA
CDR3aa: CASSGRQTTYEQYF
CDR3nt: TGTGCCAGCAGCGGTCGACAGACAACCTACGAGCAGTACTTC

j_gene: TRBJ2-3
v_gene: TRBV5-1
abundance: NA
d_gene: TRBD2
CDR3aa: CASSILAGTDTQYF
CDR3nt: TGCGCCAGCAGCATACTAGCGGGCACAGATACGCAGTATTTT

j_gene: TRBJ1-2
v_gene: TRBV18
abundance: NA
d_gene: NA
CDR3aa: CASSPSGGAEGYTF
CDR3nt: TGTGCCAGCTCACCATCTGGGGGCGCGGAAGGCTACACCTTC

j_gene: TRBJ2-5
v_gene: TRBV5-1
abundance: few
d_gene: NA
CDR3aa: CASTVDSTYQETQYF
CDR3nt: TGCGCCAGCACAGTGGACTCCACGTACCAAGAGACCCAGTACTTC

j_gene: TRBJ2-2
v_gene: TRBV12-3/TRBV12-4
abundance: NA
d_gene: NA
CDR3aa: CASSLSSTGELFF
CDR3nt: TGTGCCAGCAGTTTGAGTAGCACCGGGGAGCTGTTTTTT

j_gene: TRBJ1-3
v_gene: TRBV6-5
abundance: few
d_gene: NA
CDR3aa: CASGGSSGNTIYF
CDR3nt: TGTGCCAGCGGAGGGAGCTCTGGAAACACCATATATTTT

j_gene: TRBJ1-2
v_gene: TRBV28
abundance: NA
d_gene: TRBD1
CDR3aa: CASRETGGYGYTF
CDR3nt: TGTGCCAGCAGAGAGACAGGGGGCTATGGCTACACCTTC

j_gene: TRBJ1-3
v_gene: TRBV30
abundance: NA
d_gene: NA
CDR3aa: CAWSIPPGQRIGNTIYF
CDR3nt: TGTGCCTGGAGCATTCCGCCAGGACAGCGCATCGGAAACACCATATATTTT

j_gene: TRBJ2-5
v_gene: TRBV7-7
abundance: NA
d_gene: NA
CDR3aa: CASSLAAQGTTNLQETQYF
CDR3nt: TGTGCTAGCAGCTTAGCAGCGCAGGGGACAACGAACCTCCAAGAGACCCAGTACTTC

j_gene: TRBJ2-2
v_gene: TRBV5-1
abundance: NA
d_gene: NA
CDR3aa: CASSPGLTGGELFF
CDR3nt: TGCGCCAGCAGCCCGGGACTGACGGGCGGGGAGCTGTTTTTT

j_gene: TRBJ1-5
v_gene: TRBV19
abundance: NA
d_gene: TRBD1
CDR3aa: CASIGQGGQPQHF
CDR3nt: TGTGCCTCCATAGGGCAGGGGGGACAGCCCCAGCATTTT

j_gene: TRBJ2-6
v_gene: TRBV19
abundance: NA
d_gene: TRBD1
CDR3aa: CASSVYRGSGANVLTF
CDR3nt: TGTGCCAGTAGTGTCTACAGGGGCTCTGGGGCCAACGTCCTGACTTTC

j_gene: TRBJ2-7
v_gene: TRBV21-1
abundance: NA
d_gene: NA
CDR3aa: CASSKPWGGRAYEQYF
CDR3nt: TGTGCCAGCAGCAAGCCTTGGGGCGGGAGGGCCTACGAGCAGTACTTC

j_gene: TRBJ1-4
v_gene: TRBV5-1
abundance: NA
d_gene: TRBD1
CDR3aa: CASSLTGTGNEKLFF
CDR3nt: TGCGCCAGCAGCTTGACCGGGACAGGGAATGAAAAACTGTTTTTT

j_gene: TRBJ1-1
v_gene: TRBV7-9
abundance: NA
d_gene: NA
CDR3aa: CASSPQGLNTEAFF
CDR3nt: TGTGCCAGCAGCCCTCAGGGCTTGAACACTGAAGCTTTCTTT

j_gene: TRBJ1-1
v_gene: TRBV19
abundance: NA
d_gene: TRBD1
CDR3aa: CASRPRQGASNTEAFF
CDR3nt: TGTGCCAGTAGGCCCCGACAGGGGGCCTCGAACACTGAAGCTTTCTTT

j_gene: TRBJ1-3
v_gene: TRBV2
abundance: NA
d_gene: NA
CDR3aa: CASSVGGRNTIYF
CDR3nt: TGTGCCAGCAGTGTGGGAGGAAGAAACACCATATATTTT

j_gene: TRBJ2-1
v_gene: TRBV5-1
abundance: NA
d_gene: NA
CDR3aa: CASSLTRRLGGRLYNEQFF
CDR3nt: TGCGCCAGCAGCTTGACCCGCCGGTTAGGGGGAAGGCTCTACAATGAGCAGTTCTTC

j_gene: TRBJ1-2
v_gene: TRBV3-1/TRBV3-2
abundance: NA
d_gene: NA
CDR3aa: CASSQVTGEGYTF
CDR3nt: TGTGCCAGCAGCCAAGTTACGGGGGAGGGCTACACCTTC